This T cell receptor beta chain was captured by sequencing in a study of blood T cells in healthy people across ages. General study findings and limits: Calculation of diversity from one million T cells yielded estimates considered to be underestimates. Unsorted PBMCs prevented conclusive naive versus antigen-experienced comparison.

PCR was performed a second time for 7 to 11 cycles using a sample-barcoded 5' primer and a J-beta primer mix. TCRdb ran MiXCR on the 5' RACE reads and lists one entry per CDR3 protein. The sample holds 760,000 or so distinct CDR3 sequences; roughly 25% are singletons and the top ten take 9.4%. The length of the CDR3 is 15 residues. The germline gives CDR1 LGHDT, CDR2 YNNKEL (reference sequence). With 1 base removed from V and 2 bases from J, the gap between germline ends came to 10 bases. A note on this clonotype: What it binds is not known.

Separately, the same data were catalogued under a study of T cells of mothers and their children. That paper states: With the M1S primer of the second PCR, sample barcodes and 2-4 random nucleotides were added.

The sequence was obtained from a boy younger than 18 in good health. Sequencing was done on a sample of blood. The chain recombines TRBV3-1 with TRBJ2-3, with unresolved D. The DNA for the CDR3 is TGTGCCAGCAGCCAAGTGTGGGGATACACAGATACGCAGTATTTT. It specifies CASSQVWGYTDTQYF.